The clone carrying this T cell receptor (beta chain) was observed a few times. Its target is not known. This table comes from immunoSEQ multiplex PCR, and its TCRdb copy is limited to in-frame clones, with some not included. This sample has more than 130,000 clones, with around nine tenths found just once. The record originates from a study of T cell responses to AZD1222 COVID-19 vaccine. Whole-study results and caveats: Seropositivity was recorded at baseline in only a handful of AZD1222 recipients. After two AZD1222 doses, spike-specific TCR breadth and depth rose versus day 0. With dominance at 160-218 and 743-854, vaccine-associated CD4 TCRs spanned spike.

With 7 bases removed from V and 9 bases from J, the gap between germline ends came to 10 bases. This CDR3 comprises 12 residues. Germline V gene lookup returns CDR1 MNHEY and CDR2 SVGAGI. Sequenced material: peripheral blood, taken on day 0 of AZD1222 vaccination. The chain employs TRBV6-5 and TRBJ1-6; no clear D. This TCR derives from an adult in good health. The CDR3 DNA sequence: TGTGCCAGCAATATTATACTTTCACCCCTCCACTTT. Translated: CASNIILSPLHF.